The clone carrying this T cell receptor beta chain occurred many times. Its antigen is undetermined. Genomic DNA, the template, was used for profiling of the TCR beta VDJ and CDR3. From the reads, TCRdb called clonotypes with MiXCR, one entry per CDR3 protein. The top ten clones hold roughly 1.2% of a sample with a few hundred thousand distinct CDR3 sequences, 45% to 65% of them seen once. Sequencing involved patients with CD8+CD57+ cell expansion previously shown by flow cytometry. This specimen comes from a study of CD8+CD57+ T cells in acquired aplastic anemia. About the study: Across the sorted CD4+ and CD8+ cells, DNA amounts averaged roughly 3 ug. Overall study results and limits: Patients and controls had in common twenty-nine CD8+ CDR3 sequences.

CDR3 length equals 12 residues. Germline-derived CDR1 and CDR2 are SNHLY and FYNNEI. V lost 5 bases and J lost 4; bases outside the gene matches: 2. This chain links TRBV2 with TRBJ2-7; 7 bases map to TRBD2. Sample: sorted CD4+, CD8+, or CD8+CD57+ T cells (not recorded which) from PBMCs. The sequence was obtained from a human donor with aplastic anemia. The CDR3 coding sequence is TGTGCCAGCAGTTTGCGGGGGTACGAGCAGTACTTC. Residues: CASSLRGYEQYF.